Listed below are T cell receptor beta chains from one sample, sequenced in a study of blood T cell repertoires in COVID-19. Measured with immunoSEQ multiplex PCR; TCRdb has only the in-frame clones, and not every one. The sample has some 58,000 clones; around 90% are singletons. Sequenced input: peripheral blood. Every receptor here comes from a human donor in a cohort sampled during active COVID-19. The CDR3 runs from the conserved cysteine through the conserved F or W. The order of the fields is D gene, clone size, J gene, V gene, CDR3 protein, CDR3 DNA. A D gene is named only where the DNA matches it firmly. Size values are once, few and many counts, or a class for expanded clones, and some rows have none.

-	-	TRBJ2-5	TRBV5-1	CASSPSGEGKKETQYF	TGCGCCAGCAGCCCGTCAGGGGAGGGGAAAAAAGAGACCCAGTACTTC
-	-	TRBJ1-2	TRBV5-6	CASSFIGRETYGYTF	TGTGCCAGCAGCTTTATTGGTAGGGAGACCTATGGCTACACCTTC
-	-	TRBJ2-7	TRBV2	CASSEAFDEQYF	TGTGCCAGCAGTGAAGCATTCGACGAGCAGTACTTC
TRBD1	-	TRBJ1-4	TRBV6-5	CASRATGGPNEKLFF	TGTGCCAGCAGGGCGACAGGGGGACCTAATGAAAAACTGTTTTTT
-	-	TRBJ2-7	TRBV6-6	CASNQQGFYEQYF	TGTGCCAGCAACCAACAGGGTTTCTACGAGCAGTACTTC
-	-	TRBJ1-2	TRBV5-4	CASSLGVAQAPYGYTF	TGTGCCAGCAGCTTGGGGGTGGCCCAGGCACCCTATGGCTACACCTTC
-	-	TRBJ2-7	TRBV11-2	CASSLDSGVEQYF	TGTGCCAGCAGCTTAGATTCGGGTGTTGAGCAGTACTTC
-	-	TRBJ2-1	TRBV6-5	CASRSGDLEQFF	TGTGCCAGCAGATCAGGGGATTTAGAGCAGTTCTTC
-	few	TRBJ1-2	TRBV5-6	CASSPDIYYGYTF	TGTGCCAGCAGCCCAGACATATACTATGGCTACACCTTC
-	-	TRBJ2-5	TRBV2	CASSGDSGSYQETQYF	TGTGCCAGCAGTGGGGACAGCGGGTCGTACCAAGAGACCCAGTACTTC
TRBD1	-	TRBJ2-7	TRBV11-2	CASRGTGGYEQYF	TGTGCCAGCAGAGGGACAGGGGGCTACGAGCAGTACTTC
-	-	TRBJ1-2	TRBV4-2	CASSQGENGGYTF	TGTGCCAGCAGCCAAGGGGAGAATGGGGGCTACACCTTC
TRBD2	-	TRBJ2-2	TRBV13	CASSSRKGLAGVTGELFF	TGTGCCAGCAGCTCCCGTAAGGGACTAGCGGGAGTTACCGGGGAGCTGTTTTTT